This T cell receptor (beta chain) is drawn from a study of CD8+CD57+ T cells in acquired aplastic anemia. Study-wide findings and caveats: Patients and controls shared roughly 28 CD8+ CDR3 sequences, which appeared highly expressed in patients and within their immunodominant clones. CD8+ Simpson's diversity showed no significant patient-control difference.

Profiles of TCR beta VDJ and CDR3 were generated from a genomic DNA template. One entry per CDR3 protein results from TCRdb running MiXCR on the reads. The sample includes about 40,000 distinct CDR3 sequences, 65% to 70% of them seen just once. Trimming stripped 3 bases from V and 8 bases from J, with 13 bases between. This CDR3 is built from 13 residues. Germline-derived CDR1 and CDR2 are DFQATT and SNEGSKA (reference sequence). This clonotype was counted a single time. The antigen is undetermined. The chain combines TRBV20-1 with TRBJ1-4; D is unresolved. The sequencing sample was made of sorted CD4+, CD8+, or CD8+CD57+ T cells (not recorded which) from PBMCs. This TCR was sampled from a human donor in good health, serving as a control. The CDR3 bases are TGCAGTGCTAGGGCCGGGGTTAGGGAAAAACTGTTTTTT. The encoded protein is CSARAGVREKLFF.